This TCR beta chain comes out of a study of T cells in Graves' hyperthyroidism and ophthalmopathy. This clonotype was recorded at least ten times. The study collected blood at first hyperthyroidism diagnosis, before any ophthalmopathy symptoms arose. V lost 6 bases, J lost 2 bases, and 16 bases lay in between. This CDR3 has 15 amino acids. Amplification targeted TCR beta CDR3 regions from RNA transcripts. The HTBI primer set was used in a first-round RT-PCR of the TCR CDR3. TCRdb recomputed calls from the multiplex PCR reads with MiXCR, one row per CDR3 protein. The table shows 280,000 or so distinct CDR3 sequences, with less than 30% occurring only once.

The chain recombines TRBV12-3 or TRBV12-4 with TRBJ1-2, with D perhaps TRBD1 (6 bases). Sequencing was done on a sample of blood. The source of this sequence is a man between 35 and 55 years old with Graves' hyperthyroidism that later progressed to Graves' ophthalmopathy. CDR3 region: CASSFLAGANYGYTF. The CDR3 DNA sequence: TGTGCCAGCAGCTTTTTAGCAGGGGCCAACTATGGCTACACCTTC.